The 28 T cell receptor beta chains below were found in one sample sequenced in a study of cytomegalovirus exposure and HLA in healthy donors (dated by TCRdb to 2016 to 2017). The library relied on the immunoSEQ multiplex PCR assay. The multiplex PCR relied on a mix of 60 forward primers for TCR Vbeta segments and 13 reverse primers for TCR Jbeta segments. TCRdb took this table from immuneACCESS and kept in-frame rearrangements with V and J called. Such tables lack part of the clones; where checked against another copy, unresolved V genes explain under half of the gap, and the rest is unexplained. The sample table lists 180,000 or so clones, 77% of them with a count of one. The top ten constitute less than 1.5% of the sample. The sequenced sample was PBMCs. Receptors were obtained from a man between 18 and 35 years old in good health and CMV-seronegative.

V is TRBV21-1 and J is TRBJ2-7; the D segment call TRBD2 is taken from the table without a DNA check. TRBV21-1 is tagged as a pseudogene. This CDR3 has 16 amino acids. The CDR3 spells CASSKEKREGSYEQYF. CDR3 DNA sequence: TGTGCCAGCAGCAAAGAGAAGCGGGAGGGCTCTTACGAGCAGTACTTC.

This chain connects TRBV6-5 to TRBJ1-2; D perhaps matches TRBD1 (5 bases). The CDR3 sequence is 14 residues long. CDR1 and CDR2 (germline): MNHEY, SVGAGI. V lost 6 bases and J 7 bases, leaving 18 bases between the germline ends. The CDR3 DNA reads TGTGCCAGCAGCCGATCCAGGGAAAATGGTGGCTACACCTTC. Its protein is CASSRSRENGGYTF.

The chain combines TRBV29-1 with TRBJ2-7; TRBD2 aligns across 7 bases. Germline V lookup: CDR1 SQVTM, CDR2 ANQGSEA. This CDR3 region has 14 residues. J gave up 2 bases and V 0 bases, and 4 bases lay outside the gene matches. Written as DNA, the CDR3 is TGCAGCGTTGAAGAAGCGGCGGGGGCCTACGAGCAGTACTTC. Encoded protein: CSVEEAAGAYEQYF.

The rearrangement joins TRBV4-2 to TRBJ2-1; 10 bases are shared with TRBD2. There are 16 residues in the CDR3. V dropped 0 bases and J dropped 5; count of bases not matched to a gene: 4. Germline lookup yields CDR1 LGHNA and CDR2 YNFKEQ. CDR3 nucleotide sequence: TGTGCCAGCAGCCAAGAGGGACTAGCGAGCAACAATGAGCAGTTCTTC. Translation: CASSQEGLASNNEQFF.

This clone was picked up a small number of times. The CDR3 nucleotides are TGCAGTGCTTACAGGGAACCCCAGGTGTTTTTT. Protein product: CSAYREPQVFF. The rearrangement uses TRBV20-1 and TRBJ1-4; possibly TRBD1 for D (6 bases). The CDR3 spans 11 residues. The V gene's germline CDR1 is DFQATT and CDR2 SNEGSKA (reference sequence). The V end was cut by 5 bases, the J end by 15 bases, with 16 bases between.

This chain links TRBV4-2 with TRBJ2-2; 8 positions agree with TRBD2. J gave up 5 bases and V 1 base, and 12 bases lay outside the gene matches. The CDR3 totals 18 residues. Looked up from germline, CDR1 is LGHNA and CDR2 is YNFKEQ. The CDR3 region is CASSQGLGGGLSTGELFF. As DNA, the CDR3 is TGTGCCAGCAGCCAAGGACTCGGCGGGGGGCTGAGTACCGGGGAGCTGTTTTTT.

V gene TRBV7-9 combines with J gene TRBJ2-1; 12 bases agree with TRBD2. With V trimmed by 5 bases and J by 7 bases, 9 bases remained unmatched. Germline V CDR1 and CDR2: SEHNR, FQNEAQ (reference sequence). This CDR3 comprises 16 residues. CDR3 residues: CASSPRTSGVGNEQFF. The CDR3, as DNA: TGTGCCAGCAGCCCTCGGACTAGCGGGGTAGGGAATGAGCAGTTCTTC.

The chain uses TRBV5-1 and TRBJ2-1, with D tentatively TRBD2 (6 bases). In germline, CDR1 is SGHRS, CDR2 YFSETQ. CDR3 length: 18 amino acids. V lost 1 base, J lost 7 bases, and 24 bases lay in between. This chain's CDR3 is CASSLSVLGGSSSNEQFF. The CDR3 DNA follows: TGCGCCAGCAGCTTGAGCGTCCTGGGGGGTAGCTCCTCTAATGAGCAGTTCTTC.

The genes are TRBV6-6 and TRBJ2-5; TRBD2 matches 8 bases. J lost 4 bases, V lost 6 bases, and 7 bases had no gene match. In germline, CDR1 is MNHNY, CDR2 SVGAGI (reference sequence). CDR3 length equals 14 residues. This CDR3 reads CASSSGGPTETQYF. The CDR3, as DNA: TGTGCCAGCAGCTCGGGGGGGCCGACAGAGACCCAGTACTTC.

This clone occurred a few times. The rearrangement uses TRBV5-6 and TRBJ2-7, with TRBD1 matching over 9 bases. Germline V gene sequence: CDR1 SGHDT, CDR2 YYEEEE. This CDR3 is 15 amino acids long. J gave up 4 bases and V 0 bases, and 5 bases lay outside the gene matches. CDR3 sequence (DNA): TGTGCCAGCAGCTTGGAGGGGACAGGGATATACGAGCAGTACTTC. Translation gives CASSLEGTGIYEQYF.

This clone was counted between two and nine times. The chain joins TRBV11-3 to TRBJ1-2; the D gene is possibly TRBD1 (6 bases). V was pared by 8 bases and J by 0 bases, with 16 bases between. CDR3 length: 15 amino acids. Germline V gene data show CDR1 as SGHNT and CDR2 as YENEEA. This CDR3 is CASERGGGSNYGYTF. DNA of the CDR3: TGTGCCAGCGAGCGAGGGGGGGGCTCTAACTATGGCTACACCTTC.

CDR3 protein: CASSLTSDYEQYF. Here the CDR3 DNA reads TGTGCCAGCAGCTTAACTAGTGACTACGAGCAGTACTTC. This rearrangement joins TRBV11-2 to TRBJ2-7; D possibly corresponds to TRBD2 (5 bases). Per germline, CDR1 SGHAT and CDR2 FQNNGV. Trimming shortened V by 2 bases and J by 3 bases, and 8 bases separated the two germline ends. The CDR3 is 13 residues long.

The genes are TRBV6-5 and TRBJ1-1, with D maybe TRBD1 (6 bases). The V end was cut by 5 bases, the J end by 6 bases, with 16 bases between. This CDR3 has 14 residues. Germline CDR1 MNHEY, CDR2 SVGAGI. Written as DNA, the CDR3 is TGTGCCAGCAGTCCAGGGGATAGAATCTCTGAAGCTTTCTTT. Residues: CASSPGDRISEAFF.

The CDR3 region is CASSRTGSEYEQYF. In nucleotides, the CDR3 is TGTGCCAGCAGCAGGACAGGTTCGGAATACGAGCAGTACTTC. The V call is TRBV9, the J call TRBJ2-7, with 7 bases fitting TRBD1. There are 14 residues in the CDR3. The V gene's germline CDR1 is SGDLS and CDR2 YYNGEE. Germline trimming cut 4 bases from V and 4 bases from J; bases unmatched to any gene: 8.

This clone has more than one count but fewer than ten. The V gene is TRBV30, the J gene TRBJ1-1; no firm D call. The germline V gene has CDR1 GTSNPN and CDR2 SVGIG (reference sequence). V was shortened by 2 bases and J by 1 base, with 14 bases between the two germline ends. The length of the CDR3 is 15 residues. CDR3: CAWSPTLWSNTEAFF. CDR3 coding DNA: TGTGCCTGGAGTCCCACTCTGTGGTCGAACACTGAAGCTTTCTTT.

This clone was recorded only once. This sequence joins TRBV21-1 and TRBJ2-7; the D call TRBD2 from the table was never checked on the DNA. TRBV21-1 is a pseudogene segment. This CDR3 spans 16 amino acids. The CDR3 sequence is CASSWPGLYVSYEQYF. In DNA, the CDR3 is TGTGCCAGCAGCTGGCCGGGTCTATATGTTTCCTACGAGCAGTACTTC.

V and J are TRBV5-1 and TRBJ2-5; the D is unclear. The last part of the DNA fits TRBJ2-7 better; the J call may be wrong. The CDR3 consists of 14 residues. The V gene's germline CDR1 is SGHRS and CDR2 YFSETQ. CDR3 in DNA: TGCGCCAGCAGCTTGGAATGGGCATCCTACGAGCAGTACTTC. Translated: CASSLEWASYEQYF.

This chain links TRBV2 with TRBJ1-5; weak D call: TRBD1 (6 bases). The germline V gene encodes CDR1 SNHLY and CDR2 FYNNEI. Trimming stripped 7 bases from V and 4 bases from J, with 14 bases between. CDR3 size: 14 residues. Written as DNA, the CDR3 is TGTGCCAGCACCTTGGACAGCCCGAATCAGCCCCAGCATTTT. Protein sequence: CASTLDSPNQPQHF.

The CDR3 DNA is TGTGCCAGCTCCCCGACAGCCAGCGAAGCTTTCTTT. Translating gives CASSPTASEAFF. This chain connects TRBV18 to TRBJ1-1; TRBD1 might be the D (5 bases). The V and J ends lost 6 bases and 8 bases respectively, with 13 bases between them. The germline CDR1 and CDR2 sequences are KGHSH and LQKENI. CDR3 length equals 12 residues.

The V and J genes are TRBV6-5 and TRBJ1-5; D perhaps matches TRBD1 (5 bases). Germline loops: CDR1 MNHEY, CDR2 SVGAGI. The CDR3 runs to 13 residues. With 6 bases removed from V and 4 bases from J, the gap between germline ends came to 10 bases. This chain's CDR3 is CASSNGGNQPQHF. CDR3 bases: TGTGCCAGCAGCAACGGGGGGAATCAGCCCCAGCATTTT.

V usage is TRBV6-5 and J usage is TRBJ2-1, with 10 bases aligning to TRBD2. With V trimmed by 4 bases and J by 1 base, 4 bases remained unmatched. Germline CDR1 MNHEY, CDR2 SVGAGI. The CDR3 sequence is 16 residues long. The CDR3: CASSFRGLASYNEQFF. The DNA for the CDR3 is TGTGCCAGCAGTTTCCGGGGACTAGCGTCCTACAATGAGCAGTTCTTC.

The rearrangement uses TRBV29-1 and TRBJ1-1, with D perhaps TRBD1 (6 bases). This CDR3 is 13 amino acids long. V was clipped by 3 bases and J by 0 bases, with 8 bases between them. Germline values: CDR1 SQVTM, CDR2 ANQGSEA. CDR3 nucleotides: TGCAGCGTTGAGGACAGAGTGAACACTGAAGCTTTCTTT. Residues: CSVEDRVNTEAFF.

V and J are TRBV6-1 and TRBJ2-3; 9 nucleotides match TRBD1. Germline assignment: CDR1 MNHNS and CDR2 SASEGT. Trimming at V came to 4 bases and at J to 4 bases, leaving 9 bases not matched to a gene. The CDR3 is made up of 16 amino acids. The CDR3 DNA reads TGTGCCAGCAGTGGCCTCCCGGGACAGGGATCAGATACGCAGTATTTT. Translated: CASSGLPGQGSDTQYF.

The chain carries TRBV18 and TRBJ2-3, with a weak D call TRBD2 (7 bases). CDR1 is KGHSH and CDR2 is LQKENI in the germline V gene. The CDR3 has 16 amino acids. Trimming shortened V by 6 bases and J by 3 bases, and 19 bases separated the two germline ends. The CDR3 bases are TGTGCCAGCTCCCAAACGGGGGGCAGGTCAACAGATACGCAGTATTTT. Translating it yields CASSQTGGRSTDTQYF.

The J gene is TRBJ2-1, the V gene TRBV7-2; unclear D gene. The germline V gene encodes CDR1 SGHTA and CDR2 FQGNSA. Trimming took off 5 bases at V and 5 bases at J, with 7 bases between the two ends. CDR3 size: 12 residues. The CDR3 DNA reads as TGTGCCAGCAGCCCGCGGAACAATGAGCAGTTCTTC. This encodes CASSPRNNEQFF.

The V and J genes are TRBV6-6 and TRBJ2-5; possible D gene TRBD2, 6 bases. The J call is uncertain, as TRBJ2-7 better fits the DNA end. Germline V lookup: CDR1 MNHNY, CDR2 SVGAGI (reference sequence). The length of the CDR3 is 14 residues. The chain's CDR3 is CASSYGLAPYEQYF. The CDR3 bases are TGTGCCAGCAGTTACGGCCTAGCGCCATACGAGCAGTACTTC.

This chain uses TRBV30 with TRBJ1-3; perhaps TRBD1 as D (5 bases). V was cut by 7 bases and J by 0 bases, with 19 bases left in between. CDR1 is GTSNPN, CDR2 SVGIG, per germline (reference sequence). The CDR3 contains 16 residues. CDR3 coding DNA: TGTGCCTTTATCCGACAGCCTCTCCCCTCTGGAAACACCATATATTTT. Translation: CAFIRQPLPSGNTIYF.

The CDR3 sequence: CASTTSGGIHEQYF. CDR3 coding DNA: TGTGCCAGCACCACCAGCGGGGGGATCCACGAGCAGTACTTC. V usage is TRBV6-6 and J usage is TRBJ2-7; 9 bases map to TRBD2. The CDR3 is 14 amino acids. J lost 5 bases, V lost 7 bases, and 9 bases had no gene match. Germline V gene lookup returns CDR1 MNHNY and CDR2 SVGAGI (reference sequence).